The 17 T cell receptor beta chains reported below all come from one sample, sequenced in a study of T cells in localized non-small cell lung cancer. Method: immunoSEQ multiplex PCR; TCRdb's copy keeps in-frame clones and lacks some. The sample lists roughly 90,000 clones, roughly 91% occurring once. Sequencing used PBMCs, obtained before any cancer treatment. The receptors come from a woman aged 35-75 years with stage II squamous cell lung carcinoma.

This sequence joins TRBV6-1 and TRBJ1-1; 9 bases align to TRBD1. The germline gives CDR1 MNHNS, CDR2 SASEGT. V dropped 6 bases and J dropped 4; count of bases not matched to a gene: 3. The CDR3 contains 13 residues. CDR3 DNA sequence: TGTGCCAGCAGGCCGACAGGGGGCACTGAAGCTTTCTTT. This sequence encodes CASRPTGGTEAFF.

The chain links TRBV15 to TRBJ2-1; possible D gene TRBD2, 5 bases. CDR3 length: 21 residues. The V end was cut by 1 base, the J end by 2 bases, with 27 bases between. Germline V gene lookup returns CDR1 LNHNV and CDR2 YYDKDF (reference sequence). Here the CDR3 reads CATSRGWAVTGKRDTYNEQFF. The CDR3 DNA is TGTGCCACCAGCAGAGGATGGGCCGTCACGGGGAAGAGAGATACCTACAATGAGCAGTTCTTC.

The V call is TRBV19, the J call TRBJ1-4; weak D call: TRBD1 (5 bases). The V end lost 0 bases, the J end lost 7 bases, and 18 bases lay between the germline ends. CDR3 size: 17 residues. Germline-derived CDR1 and CDR2 are LNHDA and SQIVND (reference sequence). CDR3 protein: CASSIDSRTYSIEKLFF. As DNA, the CDR3 is TGTGCCAGTAGTATAGATTCCAGGACATACTCCATTGAAAAACTGTTTTTT.

Of note for this clone: One junction end disagrees with the germline gene, perhaps due to a read error. The chain couples TRBV7-7 to TRBJ2-3, with a possible D match to TRBD2 (6 bases). CDR1 and CDR2 (germline): SSHAT, FNYEAQ (reference sequence). The CDR3 is made up of 14 amino acids. CDR3 coding DNA: TGTGCTAGCAGCTCAGGACTAACCACAGATACGCAGTATTTT. Its translation is CASSSGLTTDTQYF.

The chain joins TRBV18 to TRBJ2-7; the match to TRBD2 covers 8 bases. Germline V gives CDR1 KGHSH, CDR2 LQKENI. CDR3 length: 16 residues. V lost 8 bases to trimming and J lost 4 bases; unmatched junction nucleotides: 16. The CDR3 loop is CASAQVPAGDGYEQYF. CDR3 sequence (DNA): TGTGCCAGCGCCCAGGTCCCAGCGGGGGACGGGTACGAGCAGTACTTC.

This clone occurred a few times. J is TRBJ1-2 and V is TRBV5-5; 7 nucleotides agree with TRBD1. CDR3 length: 15 residues. Germline assignment: CDR1 SGHKS and CDR2 YYEKEE (reference sequence). J gave up 5 bases and V 4 bases, and 11 bases lay outside the gene matches. The CDR3: CASSPSPGQRYGYTF. In DNA, the CDR3 is TGTGCCAGCAGCCCCTCCCCGGGACAGAGATATGGCTACACCTTC.

The chain joins TRBV6-5 to TRBJ2-2; no firm D call. The V end was cut by 2 bases, the J end by 2 bases, with 6 bases between. In germline, CDR1 is MNHEY, CDR2 SVGAGI. This CDR3 has 14 residues. In DNA, the CDR3 is TGTGCCAGCAGTTACCGAGACAACACCGGGGAGCTGTTTTTT. Its protein is CASSYRDNTGELFF.

The chain links TRBV2 to TRBJ1-3, with unresolved D. CDR3 size: 13 residues. Germline CDR1 is SNHLY and CDR2 is FYNNEI. V was clipped by 7 bases and J by 0 bases, with 7 bases between them. Written as DNA, the CDR3 is TGTGCCAGCACTTACTACTCTGGAAACACCATATATTTT. It encodes CASTYYSGNTIYF.

The chain combines TRBV11-2 with TRBJ2-1, with 8 bases fitting TRBD2. CDR1 SGHAT and CDR2 FQNNGV come from the germline V gene. This CDR3 spans 16 amino acids. Trimming at V came to 4 bases and at J to 2 bases, leaving 7 bases not matched to a gene. CDR3 in DNA: TGTGCCAGCAGCTCCCAGCCGGGAGGGACCTACAATGAGCAGTTCTTC. It is translated as CASSSQPGGTYNEQFF.

J is TRBJ1-1 and V is TRBV19; 7 nucleotides agree with TRBD1. The CDR3 is made up of 13 amino acids. The V and J ends lost 0 bases and 10 bases, in that order; junction bases with no gene match: 5. Germline V gives CDR1 LNHDA, CDR2 SQIVND (reference sequence). The DNA for the CDR3 is TGTGCCAGTAGTATAGAAAGGGGGCGCGTAGCTTTCTTT. Its protein is CASSIERGRVAFF.

CDR3 protein: CAISDRGNTEAFF. CDR3 nucleotides: TGTGCCATCAGTGACAGGGGCAACACTGAAGCTTTCTTT. This sequence joins TRBV10-3 and TRBJ1-1; TRBD1 might be the D (6 bases). Germline V gene data show CDR1 as ENHRY and CDR2 as SYGVKD. The CDR3 runs 13 residues. Between the trimmed V and J ends, which lost 3 bases and 2 bases, there was a span of 7 bases.

The chain is built from TRBV5-4 and TRBJ2-1; 8 positions agree with TRBD2. Germline loops: CDR1 SGHNT, CDR2 YYREEE (reference sequence). The length of the CDR3 is 15 residues. V shed 3 bases, J shed 6 bases, and the junction held 8 bases outside the gene matches. CDR3 protein: CASSYPGGGVNEQFF. The CDR3 nucleotides read TGTGCCAGCAGCTACCCGGGGGGGGGCGTCAATGAGCAGTTCTTC. Full variable domain (rest looked up from reference TRBV5-4 and TRBJ2-1): ETGVTQSPTHLIKTRGQQVTLRCSSQSGHNTVSWYQQALGQGPQFIFQYYREEENGRGNFPPRFSGLQFPNYSSELNVNALELDDSALYLCASSYPGGGVNEQFFGPGTRLTVL.

The chain has TRBV5-1 and TRBJ1-1; perhaps TRBD1 as D (5 bases). Germline-derived CDR1 and CDR2 are SGHRS and YFSETQ. V lost 4 bases and J 4 bases, leaving 14 bases between the germline ends. This CDR3 has 14 residues. CDR3 amino acids: CASSRVGGSTEAFF. The CDR3 DNA sequence: TGCGCCAGCAGCCGTGTGGGGGGAAGCACTGAAGCTTTCTTT.

The chain uses TRBV19 and TRBJ1-2, with 7 bases that match TRBD1. This CDR3 has 17 residues. Trimming cost V 10 bases and J 7 bases; bases outside gene matches: 24. Per the germline V gene, CDR1 is LNHDA and CDR2 is SQIVND (reference sequence). DNA of the CDR3: TGTGCCACCTCGGATCGGTTAAGCAAGACAGGGCCTGTTGGCTACACCTTC. Its translation: CATSDRLSKTGPVGYTF.

V is TRBV19 and J is TRBJ2-1; 7 bases line up with TRBD2. CDR1 and CDR2 (germline): LNHDA, SQIVND (reference sequence). J gave up 0 bases and V 4 bases, and 12 bases lay outside the gene matches. This CDR3 region has 18 residues. CDR3 residues: CASSTQPRLAGSYNEQFF. DNA of the CDR3: TGTGCCAGTAGTACTCAACCCCGACTAGCCGGCTCCTACAATGAGCAGTTCTTC.

The chain's CDR3 is CASSWDGQPGTYEQYF. The CDR3 region has the DNA TGTGCCAGCAGCTGGGACGGACAGCCGGGGACCTACGAGCAGTACTTC. The chain links TRBV5-8 to TRBJ2-7; TRBD1 is a possible D gene (6 bases). Between the trimmed V and J ends, which lost 3 bases and 2 bases, there was a span of 18 bases. Germline V gives CDR1 SGHTS, CDR2 YDEGEE. The CDR3 spans 16 residues.

The chain recombines TRBV2 with TRBJ1-1, with a tentative D call TRBD1 (5 bases). CDR1 is SNHLY and CDR2 is FYNNEI in the germline V gene. The ends were cut back, 7 bases at V and 2 bases at J, with 14 bases in the middle. This CDR3 has 14 residues. CDR3 DNA: TGTGCCAGCACCGGGGGGGTGGTAAACACTGAAGCTTTCTTT. Protein product: CASTGGVVNTEAFF.